This TCR beta chain comes out of a study of blood T cell repertoires in COVID-19. Looking at the study overall: Acute and convalescent COVID-19 samples came from the United States, Italy and Spain. T cells, B-cell-depleted T cells, or PBMCs supplied cDNA or gDNA.

Authors' processing steps: For nucleated cells, counts were estimated from reference gene primer amplification. Libraries were prepared by immunoSEQ multiplex PCR; TCRdb keeps only in-frame clonotypes and omits some of them. That table furnishes V, J and clone size, whereas the DNA furnished D and trimming. The sample includes approximately 88,000 clones, around 90% seen only once; the top ten take 15%. The CDR3 is 15 residues long. V shed 2 bases, J shed 5 bases, and the junction held 4 bases outside the gene matches. Per the germline V gene, CDR1 is SGHKS and CDR2 is YYEKEE (reference sequence). The sequenced sample was peripheral blood. The sequence was obtained from a male donor with acute or convalescent COVID-19. The V gene is TRBV5-5, the J gene TRBJ1-5; 10 positions match TRBD1. CDR3 region: CASSLGQGVDQPQHF. The CDR3 DNA sequence: TGTGCCAGCAGCTTAGGACAGGGGGTTGATCAGCCCCAGCATTTT. The full variable domain, completed using reference TRBV5-5 and TRBJ1-5, is DAGVTQSPTHLIKTRGQQVTLRCSPISGHKSVSWYQQVLGQGPQFIFQYYEKEERGRGNFPDRFSARQFPNYSSELNVNALLLGDSALYLCASSLGQGVDQPQHFGDGTRLSIL.